The 23 T cell receptor beta chains presented below share a single source sample, sequenced in a study of immune heterogeneity within non-small cell lung tumors. Multiplex PCR employing 32 V and 13 J primers generated amplicons of the TCR beta CDR3. TCRdb independently ran MiXCR on the multiplex PCR reads; one entry per CDR3 protein. The sample has roughly 1,900 distinct CDR3 sequences, less than 55% seen once. The template for each sample was roughly 600 ng of genomic DNA, which had been extracted from bulk tumor tissue. Spaced far apart, several biopsies were taken from each primary tumor during surgery. Patients had untreated, newly diagnosed non-small cell lung cancer and underwent curative surgery. Sequencing was performed on lung tumor tissue. These receptors originate from an older man with non-small cell lung cancer.

This clonotype was observed a few times. V and J are TRBV18 and TRBJ2-3; unclear D gene. CDR1 KGHSH and CDR2 LQKENI come from the germline V gene. Trimming removed 2 bases at V and 2 bases at J, with 2 bases between. The CDR3 has 12 amino acids. In DNA, the CDR3 is TGTGCCAGCTCACCAATCACAGATACGCAGTATTTT. Encoded protein: CASSPITDTQYF.

By its share, this clonotype is large. The chain joins TRBV10-1 to TRBJ2-7; D might be TRBD2 (6 bases). V was clipped by 4 bases and J by 5 bases, with 15 bases between them. Per the germline V gene, CDR1 is WNHNN and CDR2 is SYGVQD (reference sequence). This CDR3 has 14 residues. CDR3 nucleotides: TGCGCCAGCAGTGGCCGGGACTTTGAACACGAGCAGTACTTC. It translates to CASSGRDFEHEQYF.

The rearrangement links TRBV28 to TRBJ1-2; 7 positions match TRBD1. The CDR3 has 13 amino acids. With V trimmed by 4 bases and J by 5 bases, 4 bases remained unmatched. CDR1 and CDR2 from the germline V gene are MDHEN and SYDVKM. For the CDR3, the DNA is TGTGCCAGCAGTTGGACAGGTCGTTATGGCTACACCTTC. Its protein is CASSWTGRYGYTF.

The chain combines TRBV7-8 with TRBJ1-6; the D gene is possibly TRBD1 (6 bases). V was shortened by 2 bases and J by 7 bases, with 15 bases between the two germline ends. Germline V gene data show CDR1 as SGHVS and CDR2 as FQNEAQ. The CDR3 has 16 amino acids. The CDR3 reads CASSLRVGDKNSPLHF. As DNA, the CDR3 is TGTGCCAGCAGCTTAAGGGTGGGGGACAAAAATTCACCCCTCCACTTT.

By sample share, this clonotype is large. The V and J genes are TRBV6-1 and TRBJ1-2; D unclear. Trimming shortened V by 5 bases and J by 4 bases, and 20 bases separated the two germline ends. Germline lookup yields CDR1 MNHNS and CDR2 SASEGT. The CDR3 has 16 residues. CDR3 amino acids: CASSPTTGSGAYGYTF. The CDR3 DNA reads TGTGCCAGCAGTCCAACGACGGGCTCGGGTGCCTATGGCTACACCTTC.

The V and J genes are TRBV7-9 and TRBJ1-1; the D is unclear. Germline V gene sequence: CDR1 SEHNR, CDR2 FQNEAQ (reference sequence). V lost 3 bases, J lost 2 bases, and 7 bases lay in between. The CDR3 is made up of 13 amino acids. CDR3 loop: CASSFVGNTEAFF. DNA of the CDR3: TGTGCCAGCAGCTTTGTGGGAAACACTGAAGCTTTCTTT.

This clonotype was recorded a few times. The chain combines TRBV15 with TRBJ2-2; a possible D gene is TRBD2 (5 bases). CDR1 is LNHNV, CDR2 YYDKDF, per germline (reference sequence). V lost 5 bases to trimming and J lost 4 bases, with 17 bases between them. CDR3 length equals 16 residues. Here the CDR3 reads CATSRRARAGTGELFF. The CDR3, as DNA: TGTGCCACCAGCCGCCGAGCGAGGGCTGGCACCGGGGAGCTGTTTTTT.

This clonotype came up a few times. This sequence joins TRBV4-1 and TRBJ2-7; possibly TRBD2 for D (5 bases). V shed 1 base and J shed 2 bases, with 6 bases lying between them. This CDR3 has 13 residues. The germline gives CDR1 MGHRA, CDR2 YSYEKL. The CDR3 DNA follows: TGCGCCAGCAGCCAAGGGGGAGCCTACGAGCAGTACTTC. Translation gives CASSQGGAYEQYF.

The chain couples TRBV6-4 to TRBJ1-5; D gene uncertain. The CDR3 is 11 amino acids. V was cut by 4 bases and J by 6 bases, with 4 bases left in between. Germline V gene lookup returns CDR1 MRHNA and CDR2 SNTAGT. Here the CDR3 reads CASSGGQPQHF. The CDR3 nucleotides read TGTGCCAGCAGTGGGGGTCAGCCCCAGCATTTT.

The gene calls are TRBV30 and TRBJ2-6, with TRBD1 identical over 9 bases. The length of the CDR3 is 12 residues. Unmatched junction bases numbered 3, after V lost 4 bases and J lost 11 bases. CDR1 and CDR2 from the germline V gene are GTSNPN and SVGIG (reference sequence). The CDR3 loop is CAWTDRGDVLTF. The CDR3 nucleotides are TGTGCCTGGACGGACAGGGGTGACGTCCTGACTTTC.

A few counts support this clonotype. The chain recombines TRBV28 with TRBJ2-7; no definite D call. Germline loops: CDR1 MDHEN, CDR2 SYDVKM. CDR3 length: 13 amino acids. Between the trimmed V and J ends, which lost 6 bases and 3 bases, there was a span of 12 bases. The CDR3 region has the DNA TGTGCCAGCAGAAGGACGGCATACTACGAGCAGTACTTC. It codes for CASRRTAYYEQYF.

V and J are TRBV28 and TRBJ1-1; D is perhaps TRBD1 (6 bases). Trimming removed 8 bases from V and 4 bases from J, with 17 bases in between. The CDR3 sequence is 14 residues long. The germline CDR1 and CDR2 sequences are MDHEN and SYDVKM. The CDR3 coding sequence is TGTGCCAGCCGGGACACGGGCGGCGCCACTGAAGCTTTCTTT. As protein: CASRDTGGATEAFF.

The gene calls are TRBV4-2 and TRBJ2-7, with TRBD2 identical over 10 bases. Germline V CDR1 and CDR2: LGHNA, YNFKEQ. This CDR3 contains 14 residues. V lost 4 bases and J lost 5; bases outside the gene matches: 5. DNA for the CDR3: TGTGCCAGCAGCCCCTGGACTAGCGGCAACGAGCAGTACTTC. Amino acids: CASSPWTSGNEQYF.

The chain combines TRBV19 with TRBJ2-1, with TRBD2 matching 7 bases. The CDR3 runs 11 residues. Per the germline V gene, CDR1 is LNHDA and CDR2 is SQIVND (reference sequence). The trim removed 5 bases at V and 15 bases at J, leaving 7 bases unmatched. DNA of the CDR3: TGTGCCAGTAGTTCGGGGGGTAGTTTGTTCTTC. Its protein is CASSSGGSLFF. Full variable domain (missing parts from reference TRBV19 and TRBJ2-1): DGGITQSPKYLFRKEGQNVTLSCEQNLNHDAMYWYRQDPGQGLRLIYYSQIVNDFQKGDIAEGYSVSREKKESFPLTVTSAQKNPTAFYLCASSSGGSLFFGPGTRLTVL.

About this clonotype: This may arise from a read error, as a much more abundant clone is one base away. This chain connects TRBV20-1 to TRBJ2-1; TRBD1 matches at 7 bases. CDR1 and CDR2 (germline): DFQATT, SNEGSKA (reference sequence). This CDR3 region has 15 residues. Trimming cost V 4 bases and J 8 bases; bases outside gene matches: 14. CDR3 sequence reads: CSAKGQRGRWDEQFF. The CDR3 nucleotides read TGCAGTGCTAAGGGACAGAGAGGACGGTGGGATGAGCAGTTCTTC.

This clonotype was seen a few times. The CDR3 sequence is CASSETGQNGYTF. Written as DNA, the CDR3 is TGTGCCAGCAGTGAAACGGGACAGAATGGCTACACCTTC. The chain is built from TRBV6-1 and TRBJ1-2; 7 bases fit TRBD1. The trim removed 2 bases at V and 6 bases at J, leaving 3 bases unmatched. The CDR3 covers 13 residues. Germline V lookup: CDR1 MNHNS, CDR2 SASEGT.

The V gene is TRBV12-3 or TRBV12-4, the J gene TRBJ2-3; 7 nucleotides line up with TRBD1. V shed 5 bases, J shed 6 bases, and the junction held 11 bases outside the gene matches. This CDR3 region has 15 residues. CDR3 sequence (DNA): TGTGCCAGCAGTCCCTTAACAGGGGCCGGCGATACGCAGTATTTT. It specifies CASSPLTGAGDTQYF.

This sequence joins TRBV28 and TRBJ2-7; 7 positions match TRBD1. The CDR3 sequence is 14 residues long. Germline-derived CDR1 and CDR2 are MDHEN and SYDVKM. V shed 4 bases, J shed 1 base, and the junction held 4 bases outside the gene matches. CDR3 nucleotide sequence: TGTGCCAGCAGTTCGGGACAGTTGTCCTACGAGCAGTACTTC. This encodes CASSSGQLSYEQYF.

The chain links TRBV11-2 to TRBJ1-1; no reliable D call. Germline loops: CDR1 SGHAT, CDR2 FQNNGV. This CDR3 has 11 amino acids. Trimming pared 7 bases from V and 13 bases from J, leaving 16 bases between. This CDR3 is CASISSGLIFF. The DNA for the CDR3 is TGTGCCAGCATAAGTTCAGGTCTAATTTTCTTT. Full variable domain (remainder filled in from reference TRBV11-2 and TRBJ1-1): EAGVAQSPRYKIIEKRQSVAFWCNPISGHATLYWYQQILGQGPKLLIQFQNNGVVDDSQLPKDRFSAERLKGVDSTLKIQPAKLEDSAVYLCASISSGLIFFGQGTRLTVV.

The chain carries TRBV5-6 and TRBJ2-2, with a tentative D call TRBD2 (5 bases). Germline values: CDR1 SGHDT, CDR2 YYEEEE. V shed 1 base and J shed 2 bases, with 15 bases lying between them. The CDR3 covers 17 residues. CDR3 nucleotides: TGTGCCAGCAGCTTGCGGGGATCAAGACCTAACACCGGGGAGCTGTTTTTT. The encoded protein is CASSLRGSRPNTGELFF.

The J gene is TRBJ2-7, the V gene TRBV6-4, with D possibly matching TRBD2 (6 bases). CDR3 length: 15 amino acids. Between the trimmed V and J ends, which lost 6 bases and 0 bases, there was a span of 15 bases. CDR1 MRHNA and CDR2 SNTAGT come from the germline V gene. This CDR3 is CASSPFMGGSYEQYF. Here the CDR3 DNA reads TGTGCCAGCAGCCCTTTCATGGGAGGCTCCTACGAGCAGTACTTC.

The J gene is TRBJ1-1, the V gene TRBV6-1, with no clear D. V lost 5 bases, J lost 7 bases, and 20 bases lay in between. Germline CDR1 MNHNS, CDR2 SASEGT. The CDR3 has 15 residues. CDR3 DNA: TGTGCCAGCAGTCCGCTGGGCATAGGGCCCCATGAAGCTTTCTTT. Its protein product is CASSPLGIGPHEAFF.

This clonotype was counted a few times. The chain couples TRBV7-2 to TRBJ2-1; D is perhaps TRBD2 (5 bases). The V end lost 5 bases, the J end lost 9 bases, and 14 bases lay between the germline ends. Germline V lookup: CDR1 SGHTA, CDR2 FQGNSA. The CDR3 has 13 residues. CDR3 coding DNA: TGTGCCAGCAGCACCGGACTGGTAGGTGAGCAGTTCTTC. This encodes CASSTGLVGEQFF.